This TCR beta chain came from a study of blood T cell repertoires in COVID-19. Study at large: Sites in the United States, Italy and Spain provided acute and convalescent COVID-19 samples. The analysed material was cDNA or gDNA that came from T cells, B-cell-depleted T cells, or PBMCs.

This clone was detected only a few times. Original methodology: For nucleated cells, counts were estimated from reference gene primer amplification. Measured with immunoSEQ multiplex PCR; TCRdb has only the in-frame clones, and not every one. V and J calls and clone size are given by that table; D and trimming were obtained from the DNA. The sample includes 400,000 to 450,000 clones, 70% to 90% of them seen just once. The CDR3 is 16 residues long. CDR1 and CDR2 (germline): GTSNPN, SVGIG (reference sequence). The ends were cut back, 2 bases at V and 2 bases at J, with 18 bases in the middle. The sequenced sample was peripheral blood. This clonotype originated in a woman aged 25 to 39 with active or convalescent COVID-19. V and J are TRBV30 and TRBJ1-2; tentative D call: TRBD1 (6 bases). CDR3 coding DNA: TGTGCCTGGAGTATGGACAGACTCACACTAAACTATGGCTACACCTTC. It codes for CAWSMDRLTLNYGYTF. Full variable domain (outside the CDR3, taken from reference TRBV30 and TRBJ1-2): SQTIHQWPATLVQPVGSPLSLECTVEGTSNPNLYWYRQAAGRGLQLLFYSVGIGQISSEVPQNLSASRPQDRQFILSSKKLLLSDSGFYLCAWSMDRLTLNYGYTFGSGTRLTVV.